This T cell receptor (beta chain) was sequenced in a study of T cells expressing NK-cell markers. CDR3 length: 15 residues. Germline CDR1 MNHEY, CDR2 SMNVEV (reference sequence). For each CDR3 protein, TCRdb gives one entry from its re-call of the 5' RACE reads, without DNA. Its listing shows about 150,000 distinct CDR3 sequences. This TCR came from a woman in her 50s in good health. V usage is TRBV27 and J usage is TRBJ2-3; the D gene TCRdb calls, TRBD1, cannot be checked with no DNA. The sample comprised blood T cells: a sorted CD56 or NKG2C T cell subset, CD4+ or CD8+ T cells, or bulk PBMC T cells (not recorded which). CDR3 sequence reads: CASTPIAASTDTQYF.